Listed below are T cell receptor beta chains from one sample, sequenced in a study of T cells in Graves' hyperthyroidism and ophthalmopathy. One entry per CDR3 protein results from TCRdb running MiXCR on the multiplex PCR reads. The sample includes 460,000 or so distinct CDR3 sequences, over 13% of them seen just once. The specimen was blood. The receptors derive from a woman aged 18-29 years with Graves' hyperthyroidism. The CDR3 runs from the conserved cysteine through the conserved F or W. The D gene is left open where the match is weak. The size of a clone is reported for some rows only, either as once, few or many, or as a class for expanded clones.

d_call j_call clone_size v_call cdr3_aa cdr3_nt
- TRBJ1-5 many TRBV7-9 CASSFDAQYGVNQPQHF TGTGCCAGCAGCTTTGACGCCCAATATGGAGTCAATCAGCCCCAGCATTTT
- TRBJ1-2 - TRBV4-1 CASSQLKWLGTNYGYTF TGCGCCAGCAGCCAACTAAAGTGGCTGGGAACTAACTATGGCTACACCTTC
- TRBJ2-7 many TRBV9 CASSVGVGRNYEQYF TGTGCCAGCAGCGTAGGGGTCGGAAGAAACTACGAGCAGTACTTC
- TRBJ2-1 many TRBV11-2 CASSSALGGWRGNEQFF TGTGCCAGCAGCTCGGCCCTTGGGGGCTGGAGAGGCAATGAGCAGTTCTTC
TRBD2 TRBJ2-3 - TRBV12-3/TRBV12-4 CASSLSGGSPDTQYF TGTGCCAGCAGTTTAAGCGGGGGGTCCCCGGATACGCAGTATTTT
- TRBJ2-1 - TRBV5-1 CASSLVRELYNEQFF TGCGCCAGCAGCTTGGTCCGGGAACTCTACAATGAGCAGTTCTTC
- TRBJ2-4 many TRBV20-1 CSARDWTALAKNIQYF TGCAGTGCTAGAGATTGGACGGCCTTAGCCAAAAACATTCAGTACTTC
- TRBJ2-3 few TRBV7-2 CASSLVGGGDTQYF TGTGCCAGCAGCTTAGTGGGAGGAGGAGATACGCAGTATTTT
- TRBJ2-5 many TRBV27 CASRTRGKETQYF TGTGCCAGCAGGACAAGGGGCAAAGAGACCCAGTACTTC
TRBD1 TRBJ1-4 many TRBV19 CASSRNRDRGNEKLFF TGTGCCAGTAGTCGAAACCGGGACAGGGGTAATGAAAAACTGTTTTTT
TRBD1 TRBJ1-1 - TRBV30 CAWGDRAKAFF TGTGCCTGGGGCGACAGGGCCAAAGCTTTCTTT
TRBD2 TRBJ2-1 many TRBV20-1 CSASVLAGINEQFF TGCAGTGCTAGTGTCCTAGCGGGAATCAATGAGCAGTTCTTC
- TRBJ1-6 few TRBV28 CASSFSGGFSYNSPLHF TGTGCCAGCAGTTTTTCGGGGGGGTTCTCCTATAATTCACCCCTCCACTTT
- TRBJ1-2 many TRBV20-1 CSASRRVGEGYTF TGCAGTGCTAGCCGCAGGGTTGGAGAGGGCTACACCTTC
- TRBJ2-3 few TRBV6-9 CASSSRQPDTQYF TGTGCCAGCAGTTCTCGCCAGCCAGATACGCAGTATTTT
- TRBJ1-1 - TRBV6-5 CASSYRGSLNTEAFF TGTGCCAGCAGTTATCGGGGGTCATTAAACACTGAAGCTTTCTTT
TRBD1 TRBJ2-7 few TRBV5-1 CASSPRTGGDEQYF TGCGCCAGCAGCCCCCGGACAGGGGGCGACGAGCAGTACTTC
TRBD2 TRBJ2-7 - TRBV6-2/TRBV6-3 CASRPGLAGNSYEQYF TGTGCCAGCAGACCGGGACTAGCGGGTAACTCCTACGAGCAATACTTC
- TRBJ2-2 - TRBV18 CASSPPGVGNTGELFF TGTGCCAGCTCACCTCCGGGGGTCGGGAACACCGGGGAGCTGTTTTTT
- TRBJ1-1 many TRBV6-1 CASSEAVPGLRYTEAFF TGTGCCAGCAGTGAAGCAGTCCCGGGACTGAGATACACTGAAGCTTTCTTT
TRBD1 TRBJ1-4 many TRBV28 CATSPGDRDTEKLFF TGTGCCACCTCCCCCGGGGACAGGGACACAGAAAAACTGTTTTTT
- TRBJ1-1 many TRBV16 CASSQSPSAEAFF TGTGCCAGCAGCCAATCTCCTTCGGCTGAAGCTTTCTTT
- TRBJ2-5 many TRBV3-1 CASSQADGETQYF TGTGCCAGCAGCCAGGCGGACGGAGAGACCCAGTACTTC
TRBD1 TRBJ1-6 many TRBV12-3/TRBV12-4 CASRGQGDSPLHF TGTGCCAGCAGGGGCCAGGGGGATTCACCCCTCCACTTT
- TRBJ1-5 - TRBV4-1 CASNQGRNQPQHF TGCGCCAGCAACCAAGGACGGAATCAGCCCCAGCATTTT
- TRBJ2-5 few TRBV5-1 CASALSPVKLARGRQETQYF TGCGCCAGCGCCTTGAGCCCCGTTAAGCTAGCGAGAGGGAGGCAAGAGACCCAGTACTTC
- TRBJ2-3 few TRBV4-1 CASSQEWASTDTQYF TGCGCCAGCAGCCAAGAATGGGCTAGCACAGATACGCAGTATTTT
- TRBJ2-1 - TRBV6-1 CASSERGNHLPYNEQFF TGTGCCAGCAGTGAAAGGGGGAACCACCTTCCATACAATGAGCAGTTCTTC
- TRBJ1-2 many TRBV12-3/TRBV12-4 CASSGGGGRRNYGYTF TGTGCCAGCAGTGGGGGCGGGGGGCGAAGGAACTATGGCTACACCTTC
TRBD2 TRBJ2-7 few TRBV10-3 CAINTAGEIGEQYF TGTGCCATCAATACGGCGGGAGAAATCGGCGAGCAGTACTTC
TRBD1 TRBJ1-2 once TRBV11-2 CASSLGGRGRAYGYTF TGTGCCAGCAGCTTAGGCGGCAGGGGGCGCGCCTATGGCTACACCTTC
- TRBJ2-3 many TRBV3-1 CASSLRTGRSTDTQYF TGTGCCAGCAGCCTTAGGACGGGGAGAAGCACAGATACGCAGTATTTT
TRBD2 TRBJ2-3 few TRBV7-3 CASSLSGTSSDTQYF TGTGCCAGCAGCTTATCCGGGACTAGCTCAGATACGCAGTATTTT
TRBD2 TRBJ2-2 many TRBV27 CASSFTSGIKTGELFF TGTGCCAGCAGTTTCACTAGCGGGATTAAGACCGGGGAGCTGTTTTTT
TRBD1 TRBJ2-6 many TRBV27 CASSFSLGTGSFTGANVLTF TGTGCCAGCAGTTTTTCCCTTGGGACAGGGAGCTTTACTGGGGCCAACGTCCTGACTTTC
- TRBJ1-5 - TRBV5-1 CASSLAGNYSNQPQHF TGCGCCAGCAGCTTGGCCGGGAACTATAGCAATCAGCCCCAGCATTTT
TRBD2 TRBJ2-7 many TRBV2 CASSGLAGVTYEQYF TGTGCCAGCAGTGGACTAGCGGGAGTAACCTACGAGCAGTACTTC
- TRBJ1-1 many TRBV6-1 CASSPDTEAFF TGTGCCAGCAGCCCAGACACTGAAGCTTTCTTT
- TRBJ1-1 many TRBV29-1 CSVVGALNTEAFF TGCAGCGTTGTAGGGGCCCTGAACACTGAAGCTTTCTTT
- TRBJ1-3 few TRBV20-1 CSARLGGGNTIYF TGCAGTGCTAGGTTGGGAGGTGGAAACACCATATATTTT